This T cell receptor beta chain was recorded in a study of T cells and Merkel cell carcinoma outcomes. Study outcomes and limitations: Reportedly, T-cell repertoire with density predicts Merkel cell carcinoma outcomes.

With 7 bases clipped from V and 4 bases from J, the junction kept 6 bases outside the gene matches. The CDR3 length is 14 residues. Germline V gene data show CDR1 as MNHEY and CDR2 as SVGAGI. Generated by immunoSEQ multiplex PCR, the TCRdb table keeps only in-frame clones and is missing some. The sample has roughly 15,000 clones, just under 95% seen once. Turning to this clone: The target antigen is unknown.

The sequence derives from a human donor with Merkel cell carcinoma. The J gene is TRBJ1-3, the V gene TRBV6-5; 8 bases are a match to TRBD1. The sequenced sample consisted of tumor tissue from Merkel cell carcinoma. The CDR3 bases are TGTGCCAGCACCCTAAACAGGGGGGGAAACACCATATATTTT. This encodes CASTLNRGGNTIYF.